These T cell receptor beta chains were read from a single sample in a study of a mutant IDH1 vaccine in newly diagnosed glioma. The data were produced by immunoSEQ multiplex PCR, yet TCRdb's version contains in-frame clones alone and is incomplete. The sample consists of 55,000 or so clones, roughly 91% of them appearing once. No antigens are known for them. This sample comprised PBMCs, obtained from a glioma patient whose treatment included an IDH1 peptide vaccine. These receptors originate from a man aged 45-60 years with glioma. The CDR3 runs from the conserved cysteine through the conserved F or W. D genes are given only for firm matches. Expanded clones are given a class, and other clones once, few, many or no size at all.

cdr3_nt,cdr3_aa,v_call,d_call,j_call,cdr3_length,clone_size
TGCAGTGCTCAGGGGAACACTGAAGCTTTCTTT,CSAQGNTEAFF,TRBV20-1,NA,TRBJ1-1,11,NA
TGTGCCAGCAGCGTGGCCGGGACAGGGGGATACGAGCAGTACTTC,CASSVAGTGGYEQYF,TRBV7-3,TRBD1,TRBJ2-7,15,NA
TGCGCCGGACCCGGGTCCCAAGAGACCCAGTACTTC,CAGPGSQETQYF,TRBV4-1,NA,TRBJ2-5,12,NA
TGTGCCAGCAGTGAATCAGGACAGAACTGGGGGAAGCTGTTTTTT,CASSESGQNWGKLFF,TRBV6-1,NA,TRBJ2-2,15,NA
TGTGCCAGCAGCCAAGATCTGAGGACAGGGAGGTTCTTC,CASSQDLRTGRFF,TRBV14,TRBD1,TRBJ2-1,13,NA
TGTGCCAGCAGCCCCGGGACAGGGGACTCATCCTACGAGCAGTACTTC,CASSPGTGDSSYEQYF,TRBV4-2,TRBD1,TRBJ2-7,16,NA
TGCAGCGTGACGGACAGATATGGCTACACCTTC,CSVTDRYGYTF,TRBV29-1,NA,TRBJ1-2,11,NA
TGTGCCTGGAGAGGGGAAAGTAGCGGCTACACCTTC,CAWRGESSGYTF,TRBV30,NA,TRBJ1-2,12,NA
TGTGCCAGCAGCCCCGGACTAGCGGCCGGTAGGGATGAGCAGTTCTTC,CASSPGLAAGRDEQFF,TRBV9,TRBD2,TRBJ2-1,16,once
TGTGCCAGCAGCGGGGAGGACAGGGGGCGTCGGGAAGCTTTCTTT,CASSGEDRGRREAFF,TRBV9,TRBD1,TRBJ1-1,15,NA
TGCGCCAGCAGCCAAGATTCGGCTAGCGGGAGCCCTAGCTACAATGAGCAGTTCTTC,CASSQDSASGSPSYNEQFF,TRBV4-1,TRBD2,TRBJ2-1,19,NA
TGTGCCAGCAGTTTATGGGGGGGCGCCTATGGCTACACCTTC,CASSLWGGAYGYTF,TRBV28,NA,TRBJ1-2,14,NA
TGTGCCAGCAGTGACGCGGGGGCCTACGAGCAGTACTTC,CASSDAGAYEQYF,TRBV25-1,TRBD2,TRBJ2-7,13,NA
TGTGCCAGCAGTTACTTCAGGGGCGGCACAGATACGCAGTATTTT,CASSYFRGGTDTQYF,TRBV6-5,NA,TRBJ2-3,15,NA
TGTGCCTGGACGGACTGGGAGACCCAGTACTTC,CAWTDWETQYF,TRBV30,NA,TRBJ2-5,11,NA
TGTGCCAGCAGCAACCGGGACAGGGGCAATGAGCAGTTCTTC,CASSNRDRGNEQFF,TRBV2,TRBD1,TRBJ2-1,14,NA
TGTGCCAGCAGTTTGTCGGCGGGGTTTGGCTCCTACGAGCAGTACTTC,CASSLSAGFGSYEQYF,TRBV28,NA,TRBJ2-7,16,NA
TGTGCCAGCAGCCCGTGGACTAGCGGACTGTTCTTC,CASSPWTSGLFF,TRBV7-8,TRBD2,TRBJ2-1,12,once
TGTGCCAGCTCAGCTGCGTCCTACGAGCAGTACTTC,CASSAASYEQYF,TRBV18,NA,TRBJ2-7,12,few
TGTGCTTCGGACGGGAACACTGAAGCTTTCTTT,CASDGNTEAFF,TRBV28,NA,TRBJ1-1,11,NA
TGTGCCAGCAGCTTAGCCAATCGGGATGAGCAGTTCTTC,CASSLANRDEQFF,TRBV7-2,NA,TRBJ2-1,13,NA
TGTGCCAGCAGCCACTTCACAGGGGGAGCAGAGACCCAGTACTTC,CASSHFTGGAETQYF,TRBV14,TRBD1,TRBJ2-5,15,NA
TGTGCCAGCAGGGGGACGTGGGGAGACACTGAAGCTTTCTTT,CASRGTWGDTEAFF,TRBV6-1,NA,TRBJ1-1,14,once
TGTGCCAGCAGCTTTAGCAGGGCCGCTGCCTACAATGAGCAGTTCTTC,CASSFSRAAAYNEQFF,TRBV27,NA,TRBJ2-1,16,once
TGTGCCAGTAGTATTCGGGAGTATAATTCACCCCTCCACTTT,CASSIREYNSPLHF,TRBV19,NA,TRBJ1-6,14,NA
TGTGCCAGCAGTCAACTAGCGCCGACGGATGAGCAGTTCTTC,CASSQLAPTDEQFF,TRBV25-1,TRBD2,TRBJ2-1,14,NA
TGTGCCAGCAGTATGGGCGCGACCTACGAGCAGTACTTC,CASSMGATYEQYF,TRBV2,NA,TRBJ2-7,13,once
TGTGCCAGCAGGCGGAGCGGGAGGTTGACAGATACGCAGTATTTT,CASRRSGRLTDTQYF,TRBV2,TRBD2,TRBJ2-3,15,NA
TGTGCCAGCAGTTGGACTCCGAACACCGGGGAGCTGTTTTTT,CASSWTPNTGELFF,TRBV2,NA,TRBJ2-2,14,NA
TGTGCCAGCACCGCGACAGGGGTGGGAGAAAAACTGTTTTTT,CASTATGVGEKLFF,TRBV5-8,TRBD1,TRBJ1-4,14,NA
TGTGCCAGCTCACCCCAACCCGGGACAGGCCGGGGTCAGCCCCAGCATTTT,CASSPQPGTGRGQPQHF,TRBV18,TRBD1,TRBJ1-5,17,NA
TGTGCCAGCAGGTCAGCCAGGGCTGGGAGGTACTCACCCCTCCACTTT,CASRSARAGRYSPLHF,TRBV7-8,NA,TRBJ1-6,16,NA
TGCGCCAGCAGCCTCGCAGGTGCAGACGGTGGCTACACCTTC,CASSLAGADGGYTF,TRBV5-1,NA,TRBJ1-2,14,NA
TGCGCCAGCAGCCAAGATCCAATCCTTGCGGGTAATGAAAAACTGTTTTTT,CASSQDPILAGNEKLFF,TRBV4-1,NA,TRBJ1-4,17,NA
TGTGCCAGCAGTCGGCTAGCGGGAGCTGAAGATACGCAGTATTTT,CASSRLAGAEDTQYF,TRBV6-5,TRBD2,TRBJ2-3,15,NA
TGTGCCATCAGTGAGGAAGACGACTACAATGAGCAGTTCTTC,CAISEEDDYNEQFF,TRBV10-3,NA,TRBJ2-1,14,NA
TGCAGCGTGAGCGGACCGGGACAGGGATACGGGGAGCTGTTTTTT,CSVSGPGQGYGELFF,TRBV29-1,TRBD1,TRBJ2-2,15,NA
TGTGCCAGCAGCTTAGAGACCAGACACTATGGCTACACCTTC,CASSLETRHYGYTF,TRBV7-9,NA,TRBJ1-2,14,NA
TGTGCCAGCAGCCAATGGGGGTTGGATACGCAGTATTTT,CASSQWGLDTQYF,TRBV14,NA,TRBJ2-3,13,NA
TGTGCCAGCCGGCCTAGACCTAGCCCCGAGCAGTACTTC,CASRPRPSPEQYF,TRBV2,NA,TRBJ2-7,13,NA
TGTGCCAGCAGCCCAAGGACTTCATCCTACGAGCAGTACTTC,CASSPRTSSYEQYF,TRBV13,NA,TRBJ2-7,14,NA
TGTGCCAGCAGGACCGCAGGGTGGCGTAATGAAAAACTGTTTTTT,CASRTAGWRNEKLFF,TRBV6-5,NA,TRBJ1-4,15,NA
TGTGCCAGCAGCTCAGGACAGACTCTCTATGGCTACACCTTC,CASSSGQTLYGYTF,TRBV7-9,NA,TRBJ1-2,14,NA
TGTGCCAGCAGCTTAGGGGGGACTAATGAAAAACTGTTTTTT,CASSLGGTNEKLFF,TRBV7-8,NA,TRBJ1-4,14,NA
TGCGCCAGCAGCTTGTTTGGTAGCGGGAGTGGAACAGATACGCAGTATTTT,CASSLFGSGSGTDTQYF,TRBV5-1,TRBD2,TRBJ2-3,17,NA
TGTGCCAGCAAAAGGGACAGGGGTTTTGGGGCCAACGTCCTGACTTTC,CASKRDRGFGANVLTF,TRBV2,TRBD1,TRBJ2-6,16,NA